The source of this T cell receptor beta chain is a study of identical twins. The study's findings and limits: Within twin pairs, the out-of-frame alpha sequences they shared showed excess low generation probability. With abundant cord blood beta clonotypes, insertions were fewer; memory repertoires showed no such pattern. The authors drew conclusions from cross-sectional statistical analysis rather than following the same donors.

This clonotype was detected only a few times. The antigen is not known. Per the germline V gene, CDR1 is SGHAT and CDR2 is FQNNGV. The V end was cut by 3 bases, the J end by 2 bases, with 5 bases between. The CDR3 has 13 residues. TCRdb analysed the 5' RACE reads with MiXCR anew, one entry per CDR3 protein. The sample records 310,000 or so distinct CDR3 sequences, under 9% being singletons. This sample also belongs to another study, concerning yellow fever vaccine responses in identical twins.

The chain employs TRBV11-2 and TRBJ2-1; D possibly corresponds to TRBD1 (5 bases). The specimen was memory (CD45RO+) T cells sorted from blood. The clonotype was recovered from a woman aged 18-30 years in good health. The DNA of the CDR3 is TGTGCCAGCAGCTTCAGGGCCTACAATGAGCAGTTCTTC. Its protein product is CASSFRAYNEQFF.